A single sample is the source of the 14 T cell receptor beta chains below, sequenced in a study of shared clonotypes between healthy human individuals. CD8 cells classed as naive were CD45RO-negative and positively selected for CCR7, excluding terminally differentiated effector memory CD45RA+ cells. Libraries were prepared by immunoSEQ multiplex PCR; TCRdb keeps only in-frame clonotypes and omits some of them. The data hold around 1.9 million clones, with 93% observed a single time. The source material was naive CD8+ T cells from PBMCs. The receptors come from a man younger than 35 in good health. Some clones in this sample may be carry-over from other donors' samples.

This clone was counted a single time. The V gene is TRBV7-9, the J gene TRBJ2-5; 9 bases fit TRBD1. Germline loops: CDR1 SEHNR, CDR2 FQNEAQ (reference sequence). The CDR3 sequence is 14 residues long. With 5 bases clipped from V and 5 bases from J, the junction kept 6 bases outside the gene matches. CDR3 protein: CASSRGQGRETQYF. The CDR3 region has the DNA TGTGCCAGCAGCAGGGGACAGGGAAGGGAGACCCAGTACTTC.

The rearrangement links TRBV9 to TRBJ2-7; 12 bases are a match to TRBD1. V lost 3 bases and J lost 3; bases outside the gene matches: 4. Germline V lookup: CDR1 SGDLS, CDR2 YYNGEE. CDR3 size: 15 residues. CDR3 protein: CASSAGQGAFYEQYF. CDR3 nucleotides: TGTGCCAGCAGCGCGGGACAGGGGGCTTTCTACGAGCAGTACTTC.

The V gene is TRBV27, the J gene TRBJ2-7, with D possibly called TRBD1 or TRBD2 (5 bases each). The germline V gene has CDR1 MNHEY and CDR2 SMNVEV (reference sequence). This CDR3 contains 13 residues. The ends were cut back, 5 bases at V and 0 bases at J, with 8 bases in the middle. CDR3 nucleotides: TGTGCCAGCAGTGGGGACGGCTCCTACGAGCAGTACTTC. Translating it yields CASSGDGSYEQYF.

This chain joins TRBV4-3 and TRBJ1-3; D is ambiguous. CDR1 is LGHNA, CDR2 YSLEER, per germline. The V gene lost 1 base and the J gene lost 0 bases, with 10 bases spanning the gap. This CDR3 has 16 amino acids. The CDR3 sequence: CASSQVAWASGNTIYF. Here the CDR3 DNA reads TGCGCCAGCAGCCAAGTCGCCTGGGCCTCTGGAAACACCATATATTTT.

J is TRBJ2-7 and V is TRBV6-6, with TRBD1 matching 10 bases. V lost 4 bases, J lost 0 bases, and 0 bases stayed unmatched. The CDR3 spans 14 residues. The germline V gene encodes CDR1 MNHNY and CDR2 SVGAGI (reference sequence). The CDR3 reads CASSWTGGSYEQYF. The CDR3 nucleotides are TGTGCCAGCAGTTGGACAGGGGGCTCCTACGAGCAGTACTTC.

The chain uses TRBV27 and TRBJ2-1; 7 bases line up with TRBD2. The CDR3 contains 14 residues. The germline V gene has CDR1 MNHEY and CDR2 SMNVEV (reference sequence). The ends lost 11 bases at V and 0 bases at J; junction bases unmatched: 7. The CDR3 here is CASAGVNSYNEQFF. The CDR3 coding sequence is TGTGCCTCGGCGGGAGTAAACTCCTACAATGAGCAGTTCTTC.

The chain is built from TRBV14 and TRBJ2-5; the D is unclear. V shed 0 bases and J shed 1 base, with 6 bases lying between them. Germline lookup yields CDR1 SGHDN and CDR2 FVKESK. This CDR3 comprises 14 residues. CDR3 region: CASSQDSLQETQYF. The DNA of the CDR3 is TGTGCCAGCAGCCAAGACTCACTCCAAGAGACCCAGTACTTC.

This chain joins TRBV7-9 and TRBJ2-1, with TRBD1 identical over 9 bases. Germline assignment: CDR1 SEHNR and CDR2 FQNEAQ (reference sequence). With 4 bases clipped from V and 7 bases from J, the junction kept 11 bases outside the gene matches. The CDR3 has 16 residues. CDR3 sequence: CASSSTGTGISNEQFF. In DNA, the CDR3 is TGTGCCAGCAGCTCGACCGGGACAGGGATTTCAAATGAGCAGTTCTTC.

In nucleotides, the CDR3 is TGTGCCAGCAGCTTCGGAACAGGGCTCTCCCCAGCCTACGAGCAGTACTTC. Its protein product is CASSFGTGLSPAYEQYF. V gene TRBV7-9 combines with J gene TRBJ2-7; D may be TRBD1 (6 bases). V lost 3 bases to trimming and J lost 2 bases, with 20 bases between them. This CDR3 contains 17 residues. Looked up from germline, CDR1 is SEHNR and CDR2 is FQNEAQ (reference sequence). The full variable domain, with the rest looked up from reference TRBV7-9 and TRBJ2-7, is DTGVSQNPRHKITKRGQNVTFRCDPISEHNRLYWYRQTLGQGPEFLTYFQNEAQLEKSRLLSDRFSAERPKGSFSTLEIQRTEQGDSAMYLCASSFGTGLSPAYEQYFGPGTRLTVT.

The chain employs TRBV6-6 and TRBJ2-2, with D perhaps TRBD2 (6 bases). Looked up from germline, CDR1 is MNHNY and CDR2 is SVGAGI (reference sequence). Trimming removed 5 bases at V and 7 bases at J, with 14 bases between. This CDR3 is built from 14 residues. CDR3 nucleotides: TGTGCCAGCAGTCCCAGGGACTCGGGCGGGGAGCTGTTTTTT. It yields the protein CASSPRDSGGELFF.

This clone showed up just once. V usage is TRBV6-5 and J usage is TRBJ1-1, with D maybe TRBD1 (5 bases). Trimming pared 2 bases from V and 4 bases from J, leaving 14 bases between. Germline lookup yields CDR1 MNHEY and CDR2 SVGAGI. The CDR3 consists of 15 residues. The CDR3 sequence is CASSYRGAHGTEAFF. CDR3 nucleotide sequence: TGTGCCAGCAGTTACCGCGGGGCGCACGGCACTGAAGCTTTCTTT.

The CDR3 nucleotides are TGTGCCAGCAGCTTAATAGGGGGCGGGAACACTGAAGCTTTCTTT. As protein: CASSLIGGGNTEAFF. The rearrangement uses TRBV7-9 and TRBJ1-1, with TRBD1 matching 7 bases. The V gene's germline CDR1 is SEHNR and CDR2 FQNEAQ (reference sequence). This CDR3 region has 15 residues. J lost 1 base, V lost 2 bases, and 4 bases had no gene match. Looking up the rest from reference TRBV7-9 and TRBJ1-1 gives the full variable domain: DTGVSQNPRHKITKRGQNVTFRCDPISEHNRLYWYRQTLGQGPEFLTYFQNEAQLEKSRLLSDRFSAERPKGSFSTLEIQRTEQGDSAMYLCASSLIGGGNTEAFFGQGTRLTVV.

V is TRBV6-1 and J is TRBJ2-5; unclear D gene. The CDR3 is 15 amino acids. V was cut by 2 bases and J by 5 bases, with 15 bases left in between. Per germline, CDR1 MNHNS and CDR2 SASEGT. CDR3 loop: CASSESSWVGETQYF. The DNA for the CDR3 is TGTGCCAGCAGTGAAAGCAGCTGGGTGGGTGAGACCCAGTACTTC.

The genes are TRBV13 and TRBJ2-1; 12 bases agree with TRBD1. Germline trimming cut 6 bases from V and 8 bases from J; bases unmatched to any gene: 17. Germline CDR1 is PRHDT and CDR2 is FYEKMQ (reference sequence). There are 18 residues in the CDR3. In nucleotides, the CDR3 is TGTGCCAGCAGAGGCACCGGGACAGGGGGCAAGTTGTGGGATGAGCAGTTCTTC. As protein: CASRGTGTGGKLWDEQFF.